This T cell receptor (beta chain) was recorded in a study of T-cell memory formation after mild COVID-19. Germline CDR1 MNHEY, CDR2 SVGEGT. The V and J ends lost 6 bases and 3 bases respectively, with 12 bases between them. The CDR3 length is 14 residues. In TCRdb, the 5' RACE reads were re-called with MiXCR into one record per CDR3 protein. This sample has tens of thousands of distinct CDR3 sequences, with approximately 15% found just once. This clonotype has only a few counts. The TCR originated in a young man who had mild COVID-19 (a few samples of this study predate the infection). Cell type and time point are not known. The sequenced sample consisted of PBMCs or a T cell subset sorted from them (not recorded which). This chain links TRBV6-2 or TRBV6-3 with TRBJ1-5; D not certain. CDR3 in DNA: TGTGCCAGCAGGGGGAAAGGGTTCAATCAGCCCCAGCATTTT. Translating it yields CASRGKGFNQPQHF.